The sequence of this TCR beta chain was determined in a study of cytomegalovirus exposure and HLA in healthy donors. Study results and limitations: Segments of the TCR beta V type were, in most cases, productive about 87% or about 30% of the time in an earlier analysis. Because they were indistinguishable, some V segments, including TRBV6-2 and TRBV6-3, were excluded. A later analysis showed HLA-associated TCR beta chains outstripping equally common others in clonal expansion.

On this clone itself: What it recognizes is unknown.

Every donor was a healthy person donating bone marrow. Vbeta (60) and Jbeta (13) primers were used in the PCR. TCRdb's table, derived via immunoSEQ multiplex PCR, lists solely in-frame clones and lacks some. The table includes nearly 200,000 clones, roughly 80% detected once. The CDR3 contains 21 residues. V was clipped by 2 bases and J by 0 bases; unmatched bases: 18. CDR1 is MDHEN, CDR2 SYDVKM, per germline. The clonotype comes from a woman in her fifties or sixties in good health and CMV-seropositive. The genes are TRBV28 and TRBJ1-3; 8 nucleotides agree with TRBD1. Sequencing was done on a sample of PBMCs. The CDR3 loop is CASSLPWRTGHSDVSGNTIYF. DNA of the CDR3: TGTGCCAGCAGTTTACCGTGGAGGACAGGGCATAGTGATGTCTCTGGAAACACCATATATTTT. Together with reference TRBV28 and TRBJ1-3, the CDR3 gives the full variable domain: DVKVTQSSRYLVKRTGEKVFLECVQDMDHENMFWYRQDPGLGLRLIYFSYDVKMKEKGDIPEGYSVSREKKERFSLILESASTNQTSMYLCASSLPWRTGHSDVSGNTIYFGEGSWLTVV.